These T cell receptor beta chains were read from a single sample in a study of cytomegalovirus exposure and HLA in healthy donors. Clones were sequenced by immunoSEQ multiplex PCR, and TCRdb holds only the in-frame ones, with some missing. The sample has about 130,000 clones, 81% seen once; the top ten hold 5.5% to 7.5%. Source material: PBMCs. Every receptor here comes from a woman in her thirties or forties in good health and CMV-seropositive. Each CDR3 is given without its conserved first and last residue.

V	CDR3
TRBV6-5	ASSYGTGGSNEQF
TRBV7-8	ASSSSLAGFNEQF
TRBV19	ASSIRGPRELF
TRBV5-1	ASSLQGADTQY
TRBV18	ASSPGSGENTIY
TRBV7-9	ASTRAGNTGELF
TRBV4-2	ASSLTGEDQPQH
TRBV10-3	AISDRTLTDEQY
TRBV9	ASSVGTSGNYEQY
TRBV5-6	ASSFQGEGLDYGYT
TRBV6-5	ASRISNEQF
TRBV9	ASSVSGAGELF
TRBV27	ASTLGTSGGPRYNEQF
TRBV4-3	ASSQYSRGMNTEAF
TRBV11-2	ASSFDTGDEKLF
TRBV27	ASGPGNYEQY
TRBV5-5	ASSFQGDYGYT
TRBV6-5	ASRPQAWGTDTQY
TRBV25-1	ASSEFGGQGAFNEQF
TRBV9	ASSVDPPGDNEQF
TRBV10-3	AIRGDREGHGYT
TRBV11-2	ASSLTGWETQY
TRBV27	AAQGLPNTEAF
TRBV19	ASDTLMNTEAF
TRBV29-1	SVVYTEAF
TRBV7-9	ASSPRTGWGDTQY
TRBV5-8	ASSPGTDSNQPQH
TRBV7-2	ASSLNGQRSYNEQF
TRBV5-4	ASSPGTLTNYGYT
TRBV5-4	ASSSRQGLGTEAF
TRBV7-3	ASSSGSSNEQF
TRBV6-5	ASSYESNYGYT
TRBV9	ASSVLGTENEKLF
TRBV7-2	ASRGQGYYGYT
TRBV25-1	ASSEWTSGPYEQY
TRBV27	ASSLSAGARETQY
TRBV19	ASSIAPRANTEAF
TRBV29-1	SVDTGVTGELF
TRBV10-3	AISDRRSTDTQY
TRBV19	ASTQQAPQYGYT
TRBV5-1	ASSPGDGSYEQY
TRBV30	AWSVITNTGELF
TRBV6-5	ASSKQGVGYGYT
TRBV10-3	ATSAGGYNEQF
TRBV19	ASSIPGRNSYEQY
TRBV5-8	ASSPLDSLTYNEQF
TRBV9	ASSVGTSGGPEYNEQF
TRBV10-1	ASRGLAGEEQF
TRBV27	ASSSTGGWEKLF
TRBV5-1	ASSLAVDRVSYEQY
TRBV19	ASSIQGPDTQY
TRBV6-5	ASSSDRGKLF